This T cell receptor (beta chain) was sequenced for a study of cytomegalovirus exposure and HLA in healthy donors. Study background: Out of roughly 200 million T cells, an earlier analysis found some 120 million unique TCR beta sequences in total.

Germline V gives CDR1 SGDLS, CDR2 YYNGEE. The CDR3 loop spans 13 amino acids. Trimming left V 6 bases short and J 3 bases short, with 10 bases between. Worth noting for this clone: Its antigen is currently unknown.

Study-level findings and limits: Most subjects' HLA-A and HLA-B alleles were reportedly predicted from TCR beta sequences. The likely origin of a cluster of highly shared sequence variants was a sequencing artifact. Another analysis was done later, and it associated around 17,000 TCR beta sequences with HLA alleles at 0.05 false discovery rate.

This PCR relied on a set of 60 Vbeta primers and 13 Jbeta primers. Assay: immunoSEQ multiplex PCR; the TCRdb copy retains only in-frame clones and omits some. In the table there are fewer than 150,000 clones, roughly 80% of which are singletons. The chain combines TRBV9 with TRBJ2-1; the D is unclear. The origin of this receptor is a man aged 50-60 years in good health and CMV-seropositive. The material sequenced was PBMCs. The CDR3 coding sequence is TGTGCCAGCAACTCACCTGTCTACAATGAGCAGTTCTTC. Residues: CASNSPVYNEQFF.